This entry concerns a single TCR beta chain. The data are from a study of Ad26.COV2.S vaccination and SARS-CoV-2 variants. Overall study context: The authors gave Ad26.COV2.S intramuscularly, either once or twice 56 days apart.

The assay was immunoSEQ multiplex PCR, and TCRdb's table has in-frame clones only and misses some. The repertoire holds roughly 270,000 clones, with 80% to 90% as singletons. Sample treatment: roughly 18 received Ad26.COV2.S at low or high dose, single or two shots; about 5 received placebo; per-sample allocation not given. Repertoires come from day 63 after the first vaccine or placebo injection. Losses at the gene ends were 4 bases for V and 3 bases for J; bases not matched to a gene: 5. CDR3 length: 15 residues. Germline loops: CDR1 LGHDT, CDR2 YNNKEL (reference sequence). The sequence derives from a person aged 18-60 years who received the Ad26.COV2.S COVID-19 vaccine or a placebo. This chain connects TRBV3-1 (or the pseudogene TRBV3-2) to TRBJ2-7, with 11 bases that match TRBD1. The specimen was peripheral blood, collected in a trial of Ad26.COV2.S vaccine versus placebo. The CDR3 DNA reads TGTGCCAGCAGCCCAGCGGGACAGGGGGACTACGAGCAGTACTTC. Encoded protein: CASSPAGQGDYEQYF.